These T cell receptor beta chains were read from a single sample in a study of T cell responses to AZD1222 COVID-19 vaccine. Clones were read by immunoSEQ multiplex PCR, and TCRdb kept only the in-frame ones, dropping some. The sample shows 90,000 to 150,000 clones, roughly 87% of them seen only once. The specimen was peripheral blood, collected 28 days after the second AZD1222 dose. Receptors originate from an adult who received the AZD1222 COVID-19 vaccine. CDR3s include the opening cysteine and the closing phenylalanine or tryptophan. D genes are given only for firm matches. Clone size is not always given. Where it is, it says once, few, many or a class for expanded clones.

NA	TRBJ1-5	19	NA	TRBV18	CASSPRGPGDSYSNQPQHF	TGTGCCAGCTCACCACGAGGACCTGGGGATTCTTATAGCAATCAGCCCCAGCATTTT
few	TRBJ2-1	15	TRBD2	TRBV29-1	CSVETSGGLGNEQFF	TGCAGCGTTGAGACTAGCGGGGGTTTGGGCAATGAGCAGTTCTTC
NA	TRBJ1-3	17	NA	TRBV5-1	CASSLRGPNLNGNTIYF	TGCGCCAGCAGCTTGAGGGGTCCAAACCTGAACGGAAACACCATATATTTT
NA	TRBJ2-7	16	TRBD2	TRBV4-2	CASSQVSGGSSYEQYF	TGTGCCAGCAGCCAAGTGAGCGGGGGAAGCTCCTACGAGCAGTACTTC
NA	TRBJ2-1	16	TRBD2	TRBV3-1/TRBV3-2	CASPDSSGGPQNEQFF	TGTGCCAGCCCCGACTCTAGCGGGGGCCCCCAGAATGAGCAGTTCTTC
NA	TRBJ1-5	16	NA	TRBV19	CASSIDAYGGNQPQHF	TGTGCCAGTAGTATAGATGCCTATGGAGGCAATCAGCCCCAGCATTTT
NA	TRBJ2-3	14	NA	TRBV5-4	CASSLEHGTDTQYF	TGTGCCAGCAGCTTGGAGCATGGCACAGATACGCAGTATTTT
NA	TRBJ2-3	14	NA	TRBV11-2	CASSPGAITDTQYF	TGTGCCAGCAGCCCGGGCGCAATCACAGATACGCAGTATTTT
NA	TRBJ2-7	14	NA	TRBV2	CASREVTGFYEQYF	TGTGCCAGCAGAGAGGTAACGGGGTTCTACGAGCAGTACTTC
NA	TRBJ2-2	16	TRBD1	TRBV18	CASSPDRGHYTGELFF	TGTGCCAGCTCGCCAGACAGGGGGCATTACACCGGGGAGCTGTTTTTT
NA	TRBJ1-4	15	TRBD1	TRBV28	CASKKFRARGEKLFF	TGTGCCAGTAAGAAATTCAGGGCCAGGGGGGAAAAACTGTTTTTT
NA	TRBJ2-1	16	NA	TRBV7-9	CASSLARVGARYEQFF	TGTGCCAGCAGCTTAGCGAGGGTGGGGGCCAGGTATGAGCAGTTCTTC
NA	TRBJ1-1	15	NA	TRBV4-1	CASSQERERNTEAFF	TGCGCCAGCAGCCAAGAGCGGGAAAGGAACACTGAAGCTTTCTTT
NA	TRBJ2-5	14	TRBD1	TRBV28	CASSLPGTGETQYF	TGTGCCAGCAGTTTACCCGGGACAGGAGAGACCCAGTACTTC
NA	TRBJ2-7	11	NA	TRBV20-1	CSASRGYEQYF	TGCAGTGCTAGCCGAGGCTACGAGCAGTACTTC
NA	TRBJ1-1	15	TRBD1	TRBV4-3	CASSQDDRVNTEAFF	TGCGCCAGCAGCCAAGATGACAGGGTAAACACTGAAGCTTTCTTT
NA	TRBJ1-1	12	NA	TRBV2	CASRILRGEAFF	TGTGCCAGCAGAATCCTCCGAGGGGAAGCTTTCTTT
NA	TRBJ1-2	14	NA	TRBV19	CASSMRAAYYGYTF	TGTGCCAGTAGTATGAGGGCAGCCTACTATGGCTACACCTTC
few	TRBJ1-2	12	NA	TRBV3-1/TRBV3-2	CASAGDGYGYTF	TGTGCCAGCGCAGGGGATGGTTATGGCTACACCTTC
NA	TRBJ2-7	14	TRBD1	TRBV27	CASSSRQGPYEQYF	TGTGCCAGCAGTTCGCGACAGGGGCCCTACGAGCAGTACTTC
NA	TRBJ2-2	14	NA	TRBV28	CASMGGPNTGELFF	TGTGCCAGCATGGGGGGGCCTAACACCGGGGAGCTGTTTTTT
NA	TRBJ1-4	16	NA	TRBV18	CASSPLRGTGDEKLFF	TGTGCCAGCTCACCCCTACGGGGCACGGGTGATGAAAAACTGTTTTTT
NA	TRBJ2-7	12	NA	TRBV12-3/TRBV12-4	CASSLAGYEQYF	TGTGCCAGCAGTTTGGCCGGGTACGAGCAGTACTTC
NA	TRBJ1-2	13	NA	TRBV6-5	CASSRGANYGYTF	TGTGCCAGCAGCAGGGGAGCTAACTATGGCTACACCTTC
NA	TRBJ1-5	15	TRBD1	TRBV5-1	CASQVGPGGRQPQHF	TGCGCCAGCCAAGTGGGTCCAGGGGGCAGGCAGCCCCAGCATTTT
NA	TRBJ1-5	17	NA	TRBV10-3	CAISESATGTSNQPQHF	TGTGCCATCAGTGAGTCGGCGACAGGCACTAGCAATCAGCCCCAGCATTTT
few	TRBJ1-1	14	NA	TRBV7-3	CASSLNGMNTEAFF	TGTGCCAGCAGCTTAAATGGGATGAACACTGAAGCTTTCTTT
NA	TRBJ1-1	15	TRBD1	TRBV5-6	CASSLTGDSGTEAFF	TGTGCCAGCAGCTTGACAGGGGATTCGGGCACTGAAGCTTTCTTT
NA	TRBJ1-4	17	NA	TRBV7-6	CASSLARTPATNEKLFF	TGTGCCAGCAGCTTAGCCCGAACACCTGCAACTAATGAAAAACTGTTTTTT
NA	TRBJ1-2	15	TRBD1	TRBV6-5	CASSTPGQGYYGYTF	TGTGCCAGCAGTACACCGGGACAGGGGTACTATGGCTACACCTTC
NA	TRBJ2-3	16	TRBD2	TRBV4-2	CASSQELAGGQDTQYF	TGTGCCAGCAGCCAAGAACTAGCGGGGGGGCAAGATACGCAGTATTTT
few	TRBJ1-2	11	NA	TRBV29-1	CSVGGEFRSTF	TGCAGCGTTGGCGGGGAGTTTCGCTCCACCTTC
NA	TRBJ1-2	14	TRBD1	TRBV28	CASTPDRDVYGYTF	TGTGCCAGCACCCCAGACAGGGATGTCTATGGCTACACCTTC
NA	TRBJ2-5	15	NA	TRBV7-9	CASSLGGDREETQYF	TGTGCCAGCAGCTTAGGGGGTGATCGAGAAGAGACCCAGTACTTC
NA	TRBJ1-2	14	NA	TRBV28	CASIGGQDPRGYTF	TGTGCCAGCATCGGGGGGCAGGACCCGAGAGGCTACACCTTC
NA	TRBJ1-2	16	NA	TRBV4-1	CASSQVGTQPNYGYTF	TGCGCCAGCAGCCAAGTAGGGACCCAGCCCAACTATGGCTACACCTTC
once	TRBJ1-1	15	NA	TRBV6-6	CASSYGGGRNTEAFF	TGTGCCAGCAGTTACGGCGGGGGGAGGAACACTGAAGCTTTCTTT